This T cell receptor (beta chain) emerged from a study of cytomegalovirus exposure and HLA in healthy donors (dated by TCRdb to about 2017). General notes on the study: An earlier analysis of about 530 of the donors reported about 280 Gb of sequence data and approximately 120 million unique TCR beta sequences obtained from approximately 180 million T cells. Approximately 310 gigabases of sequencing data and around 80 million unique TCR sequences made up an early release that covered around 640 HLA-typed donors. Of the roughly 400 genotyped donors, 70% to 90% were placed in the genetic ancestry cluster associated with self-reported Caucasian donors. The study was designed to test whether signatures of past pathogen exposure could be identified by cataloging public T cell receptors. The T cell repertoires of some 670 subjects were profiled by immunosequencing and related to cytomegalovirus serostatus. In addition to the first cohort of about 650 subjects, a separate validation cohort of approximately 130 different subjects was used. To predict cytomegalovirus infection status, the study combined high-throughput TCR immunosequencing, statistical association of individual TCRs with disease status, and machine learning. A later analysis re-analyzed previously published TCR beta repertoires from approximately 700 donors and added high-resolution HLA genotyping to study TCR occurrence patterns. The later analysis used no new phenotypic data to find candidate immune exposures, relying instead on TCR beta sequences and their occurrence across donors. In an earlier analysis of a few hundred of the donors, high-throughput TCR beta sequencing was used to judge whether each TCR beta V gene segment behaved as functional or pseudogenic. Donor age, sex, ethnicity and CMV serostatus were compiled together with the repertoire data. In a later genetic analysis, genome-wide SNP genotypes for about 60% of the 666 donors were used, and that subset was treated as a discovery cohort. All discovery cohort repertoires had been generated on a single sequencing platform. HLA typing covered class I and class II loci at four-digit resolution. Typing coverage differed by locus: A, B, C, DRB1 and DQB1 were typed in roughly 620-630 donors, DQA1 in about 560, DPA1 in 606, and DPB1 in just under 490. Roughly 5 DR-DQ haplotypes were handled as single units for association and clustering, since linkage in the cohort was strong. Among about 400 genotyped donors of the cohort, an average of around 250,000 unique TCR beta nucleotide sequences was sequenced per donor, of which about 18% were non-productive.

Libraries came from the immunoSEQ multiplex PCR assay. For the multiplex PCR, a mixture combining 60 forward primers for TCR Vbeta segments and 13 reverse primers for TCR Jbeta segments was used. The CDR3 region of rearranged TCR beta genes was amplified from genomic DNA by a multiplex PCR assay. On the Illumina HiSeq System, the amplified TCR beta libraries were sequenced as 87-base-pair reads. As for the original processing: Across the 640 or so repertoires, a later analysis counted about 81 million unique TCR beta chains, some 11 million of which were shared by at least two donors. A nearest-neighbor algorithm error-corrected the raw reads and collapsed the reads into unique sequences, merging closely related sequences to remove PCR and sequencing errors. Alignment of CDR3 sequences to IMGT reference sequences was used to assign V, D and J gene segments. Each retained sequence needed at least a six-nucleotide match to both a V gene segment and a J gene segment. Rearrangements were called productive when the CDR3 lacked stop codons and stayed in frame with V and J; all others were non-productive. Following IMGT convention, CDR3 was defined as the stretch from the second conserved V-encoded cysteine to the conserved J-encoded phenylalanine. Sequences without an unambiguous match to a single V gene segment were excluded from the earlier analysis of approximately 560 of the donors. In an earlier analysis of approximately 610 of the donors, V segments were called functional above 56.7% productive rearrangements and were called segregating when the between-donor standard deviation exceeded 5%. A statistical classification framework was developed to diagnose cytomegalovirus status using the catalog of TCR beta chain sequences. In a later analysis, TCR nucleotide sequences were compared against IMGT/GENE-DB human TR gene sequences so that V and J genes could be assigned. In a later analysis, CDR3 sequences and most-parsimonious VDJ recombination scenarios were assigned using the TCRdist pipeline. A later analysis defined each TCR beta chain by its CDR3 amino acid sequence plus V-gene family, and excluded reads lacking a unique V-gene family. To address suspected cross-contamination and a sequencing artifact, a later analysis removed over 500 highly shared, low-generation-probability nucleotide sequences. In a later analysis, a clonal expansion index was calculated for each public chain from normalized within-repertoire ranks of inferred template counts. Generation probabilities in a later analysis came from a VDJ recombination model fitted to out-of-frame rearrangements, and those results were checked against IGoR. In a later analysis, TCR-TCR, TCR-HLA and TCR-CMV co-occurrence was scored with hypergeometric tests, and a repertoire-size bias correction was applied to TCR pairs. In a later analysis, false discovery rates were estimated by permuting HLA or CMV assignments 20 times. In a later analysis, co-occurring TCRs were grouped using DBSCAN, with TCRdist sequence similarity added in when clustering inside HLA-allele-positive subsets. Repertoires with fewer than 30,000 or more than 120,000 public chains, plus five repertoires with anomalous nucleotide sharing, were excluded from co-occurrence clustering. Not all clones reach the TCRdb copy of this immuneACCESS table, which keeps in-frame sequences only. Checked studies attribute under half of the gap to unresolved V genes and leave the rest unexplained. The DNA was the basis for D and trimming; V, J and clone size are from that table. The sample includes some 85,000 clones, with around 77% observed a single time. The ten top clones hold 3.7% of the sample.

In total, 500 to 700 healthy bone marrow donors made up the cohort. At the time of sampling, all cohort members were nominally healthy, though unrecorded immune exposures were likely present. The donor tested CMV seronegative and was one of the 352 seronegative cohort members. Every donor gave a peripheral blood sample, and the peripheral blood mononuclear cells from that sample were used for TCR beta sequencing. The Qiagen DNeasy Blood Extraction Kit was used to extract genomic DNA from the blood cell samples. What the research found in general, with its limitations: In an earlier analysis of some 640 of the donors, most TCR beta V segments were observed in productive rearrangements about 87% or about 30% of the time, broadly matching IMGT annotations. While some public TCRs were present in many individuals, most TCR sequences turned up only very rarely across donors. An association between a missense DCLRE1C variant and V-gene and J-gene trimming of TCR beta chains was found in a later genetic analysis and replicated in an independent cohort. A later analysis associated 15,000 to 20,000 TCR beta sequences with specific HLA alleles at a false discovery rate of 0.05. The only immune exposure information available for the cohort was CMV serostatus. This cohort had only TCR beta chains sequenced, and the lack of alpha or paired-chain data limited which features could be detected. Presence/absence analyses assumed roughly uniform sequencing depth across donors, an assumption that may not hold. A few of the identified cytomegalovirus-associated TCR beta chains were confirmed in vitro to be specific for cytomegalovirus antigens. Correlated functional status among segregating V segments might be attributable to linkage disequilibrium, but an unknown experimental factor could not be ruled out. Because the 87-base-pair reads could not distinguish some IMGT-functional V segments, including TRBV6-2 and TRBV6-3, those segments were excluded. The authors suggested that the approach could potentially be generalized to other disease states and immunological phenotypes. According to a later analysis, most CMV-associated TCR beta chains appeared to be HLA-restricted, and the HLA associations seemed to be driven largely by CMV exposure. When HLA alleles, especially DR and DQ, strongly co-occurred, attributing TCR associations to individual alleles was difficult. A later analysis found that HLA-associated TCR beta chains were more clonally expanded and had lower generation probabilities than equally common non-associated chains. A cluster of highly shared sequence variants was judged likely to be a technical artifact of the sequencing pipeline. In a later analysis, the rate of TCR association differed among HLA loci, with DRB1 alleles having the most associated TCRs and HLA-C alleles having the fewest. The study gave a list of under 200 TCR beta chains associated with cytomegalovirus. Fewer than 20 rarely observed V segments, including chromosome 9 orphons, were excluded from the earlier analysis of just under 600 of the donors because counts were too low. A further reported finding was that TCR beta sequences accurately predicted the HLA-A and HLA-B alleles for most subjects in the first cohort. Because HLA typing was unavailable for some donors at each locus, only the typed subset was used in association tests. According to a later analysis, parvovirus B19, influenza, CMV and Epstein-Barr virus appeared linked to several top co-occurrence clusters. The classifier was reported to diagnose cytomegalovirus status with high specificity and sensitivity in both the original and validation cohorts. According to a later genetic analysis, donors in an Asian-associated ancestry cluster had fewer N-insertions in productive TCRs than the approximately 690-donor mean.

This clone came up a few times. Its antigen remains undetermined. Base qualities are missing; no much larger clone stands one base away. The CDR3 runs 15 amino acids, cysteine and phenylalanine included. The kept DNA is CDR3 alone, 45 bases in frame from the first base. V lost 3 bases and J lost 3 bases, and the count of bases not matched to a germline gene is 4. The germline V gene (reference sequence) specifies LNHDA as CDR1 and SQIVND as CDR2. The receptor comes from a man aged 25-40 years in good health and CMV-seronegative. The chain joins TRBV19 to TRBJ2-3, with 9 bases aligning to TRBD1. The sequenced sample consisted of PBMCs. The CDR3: CASSIGTGYTDTQYF. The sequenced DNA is TGTGCCAGTAGTATCGGGACAGGGTATACAGATACGCAGTATTTT.